The 5 T cell receptor beta chains in this list originate from one sample, sequenced in a study of T-cell reconstitution after alpha-beta-depleted transplantation in children. Unique molecular identifiers were incorporated during preparation of the TCRbeta library. TCRdb ran MiXCR on the PCR reads and lists one entry per CDR3 protein. Among some 15,000 distinct CDR3 sequences, over 5% were seen once, and the ten largest hold roughly 6.7%. The sample consisted of PBMCs, taken before TCRalphabeta/CD19-depleted stem cell transplant. These receptors were collected from a boy between 10 and 17 years old with acute lymphoblastic leukemia, due to receive a stem cell transplant.

In the case of this clonotype: Compared with germline, one end of the junction differs, possibly owing to a read error. The chain uses TRBV5-6 and TRBJ2-5; no definite D call. CDR3 length: 14 residues. Germline CDR1 SGHDT, CDR2 YYEEEE. CDR3 residues: CAISSRPLPETQYF. The CDR3 DNA sequence: TGTGCCATCAGCTCCCGGCCCCTTCCAGAGACCCAGTACTTC.

This clonotype was seen ten or more times. This chain links TRBV5-5 with TRBJ1-1, with D possibly being TRBD1 (5 bases). Trimming took 5 bases from V and 3 from J, leaving 14 bases between them. Germline V CDR1 and CDR2: SGHKS, YYEKEE (reference sequence). The CDR3 is 14 residues long. DNA for the CDR3: TGTGCCAGCAGACCGGCCCCCAGGGACACTGAAGCTTTCTTT. It codes for CASRPAPRDTEAFF.

This clonotype was seen ten or more times. V and J are TRBV5-1 and TRBJ1-2; 8 nucleotides align to TRBD1. The CDR3 has 13 amino acids. V shed 2 bases and J 5 bases; nucleotides not matched to a gene: 2. Germline lookup yields CDR1 SGHRS and CDR2 YFSETQ. For the CDR3, the DNA is TGCGCCAGCAGCTTAAGGACAGGGTATGGCTACACCTTC. It yields the protein CASSLRTGYGYTF.

This clonotype showed up many times. J is TRBJ2-1 and V is TRBV7-2; D is undetermined. The CDR3 loop spans 12 amino acids. Germline V CDR1 and CDR2: SGHTA, FQGNSA. V shed 4 bases and J shed 4 bases, with 5 bases lying between them. Written as DNA, the CDR3 is TGTGCCAGCAGCTCCACTTACAATGAGCAGTTCTTC. Translating gives CASSSTYNEQFF.

This clonotype is classed as medium-sized. The chain employs TRBV7-2 and TRBJ2-3; 8 bases line up with TRBD2. Trimming took 1 base from V and 0 from J; bases not matched to a gene: 6. Germline CDR1 SGHTA, CDR2 FQGNSA. This CDR3 comprises 17 residues. This CDR3 is CASSLGPSGLSTDTQYF. As DNA, the CDR3 is TGTGCCAGCAGCTTAGGCCCTAGCGGGTTAAGCACAGATACGCAGTATTTT.